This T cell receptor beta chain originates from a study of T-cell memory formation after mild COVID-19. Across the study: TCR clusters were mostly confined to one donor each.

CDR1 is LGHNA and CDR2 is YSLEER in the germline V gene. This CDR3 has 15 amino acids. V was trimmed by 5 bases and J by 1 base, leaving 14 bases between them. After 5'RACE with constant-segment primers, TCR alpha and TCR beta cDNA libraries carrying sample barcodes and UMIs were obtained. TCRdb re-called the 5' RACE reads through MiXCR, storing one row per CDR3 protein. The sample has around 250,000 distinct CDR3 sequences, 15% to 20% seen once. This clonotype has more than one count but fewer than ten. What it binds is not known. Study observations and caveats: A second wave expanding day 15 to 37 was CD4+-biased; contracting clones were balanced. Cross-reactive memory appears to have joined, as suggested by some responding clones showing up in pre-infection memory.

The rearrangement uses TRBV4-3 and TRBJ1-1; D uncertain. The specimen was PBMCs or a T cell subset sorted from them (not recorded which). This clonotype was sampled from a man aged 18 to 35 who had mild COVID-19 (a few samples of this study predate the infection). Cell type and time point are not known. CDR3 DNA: TGCGCCAGCAGCTCCCACGGCACGGGGAACACTGAAGCTTTCTTT. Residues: CASSSHGTGNTEAFF.